Shown below are 11 T cell receptor beta chains from a single sample sequenced in a study. Cells sorted as Tregs were CD4+, CD25+ and CD127-/low. From the 5' RACE reads, TCRdb called clonotypes with MiXCR, one entry per CDR3 protein. The data show more than 55,000 distinct CDR3 sequences, with 26% seen just once and around 2% held by the top ten. Sequenced material: tumor-infiltrating Tregs sorted from the breast tumor. These receptors all come from a female donor with breast cancer.

V is TRBV12-3 or TRBV12-4 and J is TRBJ1-6; 8 positions match TRBD1. The CDR3 consists of 14 residues. V was pared by 4 bases and J by 9 bases, with 5 bases of the junction left unmatched. The CDR3 loop reads CASSWTGTISPLHF. In DNA, the CDR3 is TGTGCCAGCAGTTGGACAGGGACGATTTCACCCCTCCACTTT.

For this clonotype: This may be a read error, as it is one base from a much larger clone. This is likely a read error, given that the CDR3 carries no conserved phenylalanine or tryptophan at its end. V gene TRBV7-2 combines with J gene TRBJ2-5; D tentatively reads TRBD1 or TRBD2 (5 bases each). V was clipped by 6 bases and J by 4 bases, with 12 bases between them. CDR1 is SGHTA and CDR2 is FQGNSA in the germline V gene. This CDR3 region has 13 residues. CDR3 residues: CASRRGVGETQYV. The CDR3 region has the DNA TGTGCCAGCAGACGGGGCGTGGGAGAGACCCAGTACGTC.

This clonotype was observed a few times. V gene TRBV12-3 or TRBV12-4 combines with J gene TRBJ1-1; possible D gene TRBD1, 5 bases. The CDR3 totals 13 residues. V was pared by 8 bases and J by 5 bases, with 15 bases between. DNA for the CDR3: TGTGCCAGCGGGCCCAGGGTCTCTACTGAAGCTTTCTTT. This gives the protein CASGPRVSTEAFF.

This sequence joins TRBV7-9 and TRBJ1-3; 7 positions match TRBD1. This CDR3 is built from 17 residues. Germline V lookup: CDR1 SEHNR, CDR2 FQNEAQ (reference sequence). V lost 5 bases, J lost 0 bases, and 10 bases stayed unmatched. The CDR3, as DNA: TGTGCCAGCAGCCAGTCGACAGGGTTATACTCTGGAAACACCATATATTTT. Translated: CASSQSTGLYSGNTIYF.

The chain carries TRBV20-1 and TRBJ2-7; D is possibly TRBD1 or TRBD2 (5 bases each). The CDR3 runs 13 residues. CDR1 is DFQATT and CDR2 is SNEGSKA in the germline V gene (reference sequence). Trimming took off 7 bases at V and 1 base at J, with 14 bases between the two ends. The CDR3 reads CSVGTQGSYEQYF. The CDR3 nucleotides read TGCAGTGTCGGGACCCAGGGTTCCTACGAGCAGTACTTC.

This chain uses TRBV9 with TRBJ2-3; D is unresolved. Trimming took 0 bases from V and 6 from J, leaving 14 bases between them. The germline gives CDR1 SGDLS, CDR2 YYNGEE. The CDR3 totals 15 residues. DNA of the CDR3: TGTGCCAGCAGCGTAGACCCTAAATTATGGGATACGCAGTATTTT. It encodes CASSVDPKLWDTQYF. Full variable domain (remainder filled in from reference TRBV9 and TRBJ2-3): DSGVTQTPKHLITATGQRVTLRCSPRSGDLSVYWYQQSLDQGLQFLIQYYNGEERAKGNILERFSAQQFPDLHSELNLSSLELGDSALYFCASSVDPKLWDTQYFGPGTRLTVL.

CDR3 coding DNA: TGTGCCAGCAAGGGATACTACCACAATGAGCAGTTCTTC. It codes for CASKGYYHNEQFF. V is TRBV27 and J is TRBJ2-1; D is uncertain. CDR1 is MNHEY and CDR2 is SMNVEV in the germline V gene (reference sequence). Deletions cut 7 bases from V and 5 bases from J, with 12 bases between. There are 13 residues in the CDR3.

The rearrangement links TRBV30 to TRBJ1-2, with D possibly TRBD1 on 5 matching bases. V was trimmed by 2 bases and J by 4 bases, leaving 8 bases between them. The germline V gene has CDR1 GTSNPN and CDR2 SVGIG (reference sequence). The CDR3 consists of 12 residues. As DNA, the CDR3 is TGTGCCTGGAGTAAAGGGACCTATGGCTACACCTTC. Protein sequence: CAWSKGTYGYTF.

This chain links TRBV6-6 with TRBJ2-5, with TRBD1 matching over 10 bases. The CDR3 extends over 16 amino acids. CDR1 MNHNY and CDR2 SVGAGI come from the germline V gene (reference sequence). Unmatched junction bases numbered 11, after V lost 6 bases and J lost 4 bases. The CDR3 loop is CASRVPADRGRETQYF. DNA for the CDR3: TGTGCCAGCAGAGTCCCCGCAGACAGGGGGCGAGAGACCCAGTACTTC.

Of note for this clonotype: A read error may account for a junction end that differs from germline. This rearrangement joins TRBV4-2 to TRBJ2-1; 7 bases map to TRBD2. The CDR3 has 17 residues. Germline CDR1 and CDR2: LGHNA and YNFKEQ. The CDR3 nucleotides read TGCGCCAGCAGCCAAGAAGTAAGCCTAGCGGCTACAAATGAGCAGTTCTTC. Its translation: CASSQEVSLAATNEQFF.

This clonotype was found a few times. This may be a read error: a much more frequent sequence differs by one nucleotide. CDR3 region: CAGMLHTQYF. The CDR3 coding sequence is TGTGCCGGCATGCTACATACGCAGTATTTT. The chain has TRBV6-1 and TRBJ2-3; unclear D gene. The CDR3 is 10 amino acids. V was trimmed by 11 bases and J by 7 bases, leaving 10 bases between them. Germline CDR1 MNHNS, CDR2 SASEGT.